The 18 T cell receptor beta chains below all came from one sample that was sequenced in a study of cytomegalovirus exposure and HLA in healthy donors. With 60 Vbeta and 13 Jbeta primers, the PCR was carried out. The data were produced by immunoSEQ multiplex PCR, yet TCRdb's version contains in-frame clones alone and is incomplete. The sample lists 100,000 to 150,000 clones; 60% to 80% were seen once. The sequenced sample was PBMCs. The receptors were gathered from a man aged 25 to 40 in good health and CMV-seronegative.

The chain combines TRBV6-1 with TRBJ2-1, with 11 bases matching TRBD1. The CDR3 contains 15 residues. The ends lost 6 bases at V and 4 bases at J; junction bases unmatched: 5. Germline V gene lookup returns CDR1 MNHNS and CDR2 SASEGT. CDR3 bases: TGTGCCAGCAGAGTGGACAGGGGGCTTTACAATGAGCAGTTCTTC. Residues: CASRVDRGLYNEQFF.

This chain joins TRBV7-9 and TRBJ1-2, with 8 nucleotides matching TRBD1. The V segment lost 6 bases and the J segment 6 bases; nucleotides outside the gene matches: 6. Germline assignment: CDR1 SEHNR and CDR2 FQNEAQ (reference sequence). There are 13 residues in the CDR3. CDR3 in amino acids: CASSNTGGNGYTF. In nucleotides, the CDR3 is TGTGCCAGCAGTAACACAGGGGGTAATGGCTACACCTTC.

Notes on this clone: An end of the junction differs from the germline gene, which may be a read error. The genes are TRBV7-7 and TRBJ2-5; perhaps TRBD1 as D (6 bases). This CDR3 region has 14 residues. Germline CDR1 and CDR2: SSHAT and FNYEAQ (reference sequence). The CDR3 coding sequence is TGTGCTAGCAGCCCTGGACAGCCCCAAGAGACCCAGTACTTC. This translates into CASSPGQPQETQYF.

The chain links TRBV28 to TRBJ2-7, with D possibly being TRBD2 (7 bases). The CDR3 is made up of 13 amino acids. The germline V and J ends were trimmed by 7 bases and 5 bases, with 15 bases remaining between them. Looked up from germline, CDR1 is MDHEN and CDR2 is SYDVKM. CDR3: CASTEGGGDEQYF. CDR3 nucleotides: TGTGCCAGCACGGAGGGGGGGGGCGACGAGCAGTACTTC.

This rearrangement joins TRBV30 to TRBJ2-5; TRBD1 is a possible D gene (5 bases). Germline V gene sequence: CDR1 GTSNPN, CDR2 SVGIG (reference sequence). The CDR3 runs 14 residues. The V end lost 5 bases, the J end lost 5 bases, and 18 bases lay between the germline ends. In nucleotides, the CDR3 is TGTGCCTGGGGGCTAGGCAGGGTACAGGAGACCCAGTACTTC. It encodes CAWGLGRVQETQYF. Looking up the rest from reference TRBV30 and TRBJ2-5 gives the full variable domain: SQTIHQWPATLVQPVGSPLSLECTVEGTSNPNLYWYRQAAGRGLQLLFYSVGIGQISSEVPQNLSASRPQDRQFILSSKKLLLSDSGFYLCAWGLGRVQETQYFGPGTRLLVL.

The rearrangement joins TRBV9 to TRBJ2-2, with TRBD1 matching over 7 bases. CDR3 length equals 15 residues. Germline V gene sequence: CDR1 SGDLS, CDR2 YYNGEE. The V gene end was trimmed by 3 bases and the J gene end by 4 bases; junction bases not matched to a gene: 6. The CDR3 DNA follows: TGTGCCAGCAGCGCAGGGACAGCGCCCACCGGGGAGCTGTTTTTT. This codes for CASSAGTAPTGELFF. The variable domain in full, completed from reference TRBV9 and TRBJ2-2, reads DSGVTQTPKHLITATGQRVTLRCSPRSGDLSVYWYQQSLDQGLQFLIQYYNGEERAKGNILERFSAQQFPDLHSELNLSSLELGDSALYFCASSAGTAPTGELFFGEGSRLTVL.

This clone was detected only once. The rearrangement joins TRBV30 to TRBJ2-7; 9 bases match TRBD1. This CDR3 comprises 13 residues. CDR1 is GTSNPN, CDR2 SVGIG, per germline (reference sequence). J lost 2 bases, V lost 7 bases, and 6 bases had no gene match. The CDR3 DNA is TGTGCCTTCCGGGACAGGGTCACCTACGAGCAGTACTTC. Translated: CAFRDRVTYEQYF.

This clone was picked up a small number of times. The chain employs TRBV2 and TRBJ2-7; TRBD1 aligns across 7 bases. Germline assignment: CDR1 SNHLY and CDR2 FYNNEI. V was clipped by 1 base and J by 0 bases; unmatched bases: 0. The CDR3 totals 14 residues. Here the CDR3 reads CASSEDRGSYEQYF. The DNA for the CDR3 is TGTGCCAGCAGTGAAGACAGGGGCTCCTACGAGCAGTACTTC.

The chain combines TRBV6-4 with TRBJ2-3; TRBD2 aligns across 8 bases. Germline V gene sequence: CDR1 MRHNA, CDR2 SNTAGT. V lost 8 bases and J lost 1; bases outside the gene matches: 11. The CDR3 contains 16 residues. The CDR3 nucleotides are TGTGCCAGCTCCGCCGGCGGGGGGAGTGGCACAGATACGCAGTATTTT. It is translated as CASSAGGGSGTDTQYF.

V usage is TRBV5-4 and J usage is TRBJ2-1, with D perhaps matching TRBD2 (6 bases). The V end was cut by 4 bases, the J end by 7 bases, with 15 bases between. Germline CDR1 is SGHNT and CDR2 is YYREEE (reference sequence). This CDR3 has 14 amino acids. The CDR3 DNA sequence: TGTGCCAGCAGCCTCCTAGCGATAAAAAATGAGCAGTTCTTC. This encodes CASSLLAIKNEQFF. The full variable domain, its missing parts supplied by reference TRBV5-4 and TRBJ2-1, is ETGVTQSPTHLIKTRGQQVTLRCSSQSGHNTVSWYQQALGQGPQFIFQYYREEENGRGNFPPRFSGLQFPNYSSELNVNALELDDSALYLCASSLLAIKNEQFFGPGTRLTVL.

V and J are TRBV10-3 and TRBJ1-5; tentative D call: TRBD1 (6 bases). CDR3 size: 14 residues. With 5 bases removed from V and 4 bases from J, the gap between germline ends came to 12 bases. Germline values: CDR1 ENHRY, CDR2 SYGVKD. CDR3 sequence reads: CAISKDSFNQPQHF. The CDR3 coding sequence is TGTGCCATCAGTAAGGACAGTTTTAATCAGCCCCAGCATTTT.

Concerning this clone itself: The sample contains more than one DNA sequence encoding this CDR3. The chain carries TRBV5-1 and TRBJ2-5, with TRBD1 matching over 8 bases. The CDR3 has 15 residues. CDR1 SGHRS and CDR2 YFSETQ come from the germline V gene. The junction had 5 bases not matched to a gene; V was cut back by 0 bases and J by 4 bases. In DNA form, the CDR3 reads TGCGCCAGCAGCTTGGGGCAGGGGGCTCCAGAGACCCAGTACTTC. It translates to CASSLGQGAPETQYF.

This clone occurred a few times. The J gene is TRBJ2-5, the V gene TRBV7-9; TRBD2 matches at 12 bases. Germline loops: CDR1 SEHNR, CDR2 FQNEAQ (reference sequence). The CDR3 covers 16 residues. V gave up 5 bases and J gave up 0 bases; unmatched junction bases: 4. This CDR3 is CASSAGLAGYQETQYF. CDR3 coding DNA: TGTGCCAGCAGCGCCGGACTAGCGGGGTACCAAGAGACCCAGTACTTC.

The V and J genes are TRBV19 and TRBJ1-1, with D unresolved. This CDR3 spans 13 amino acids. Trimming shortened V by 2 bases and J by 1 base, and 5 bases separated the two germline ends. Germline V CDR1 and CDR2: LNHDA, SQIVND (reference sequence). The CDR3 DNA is TGTGCCAGTAGTATATCATCGAACACTGAAGCTTTCTTT. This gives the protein CASSISSNTEAFF.

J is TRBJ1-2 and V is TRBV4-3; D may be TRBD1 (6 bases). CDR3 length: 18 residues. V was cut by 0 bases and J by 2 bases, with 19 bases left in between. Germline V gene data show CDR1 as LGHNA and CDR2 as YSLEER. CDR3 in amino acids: CASSQDRGKQGTNYGYTF. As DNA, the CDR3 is TGCGCCAGCAGCCAAGATAGGGGGAAGCAGGGAACCAACTATGGCTACACCTTC.

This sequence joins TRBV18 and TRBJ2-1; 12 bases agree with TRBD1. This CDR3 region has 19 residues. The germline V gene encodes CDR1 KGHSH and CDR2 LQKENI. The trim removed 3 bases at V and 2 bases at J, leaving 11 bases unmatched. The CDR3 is CASSPRAGTGGIAYNEQFF. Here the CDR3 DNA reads TGTGCCAGCTCACCTCGAGCCGGGACAGGGGGCATAGCCTACAATGAGCAGTTCTTC.

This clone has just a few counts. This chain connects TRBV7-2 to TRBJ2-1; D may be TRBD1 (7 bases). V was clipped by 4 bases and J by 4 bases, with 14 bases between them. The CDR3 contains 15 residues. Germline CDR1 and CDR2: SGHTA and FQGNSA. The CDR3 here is CASSYEGAGYNEQFF. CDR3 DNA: TGTGCCAGCAGCTATGAGGGGGCGGGATACAATGAGCAGTTCTTC.

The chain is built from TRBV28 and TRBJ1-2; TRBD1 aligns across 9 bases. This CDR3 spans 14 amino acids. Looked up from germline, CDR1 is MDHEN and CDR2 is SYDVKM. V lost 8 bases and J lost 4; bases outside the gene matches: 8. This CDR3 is CASETGGAIYGYTF. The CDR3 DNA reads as TGTGCCAGCGAAACAGGGGGCGCTATCTATGGCTACACCTTC.